Below are 4 T cell receptor beta chains sequenced from a single sample in a study of T cells in Graves' hyperthyroidism and ophthalmopathy. Template material for amplifying TCR beta CDR3 regions consisted of RNA transcripts. The TCR CDR3 was amplified in a first-round RT-PCR using the HTBI primer set. Via MiXCR, TCRdb re-called the multiplex PCR reads, giving one row per CDR3 protein. The sample carries 500,000 to 600,000 distinct CDR3 sequences, around 42% recorded once. The sample was peripheral blood or thyroid tissue (not recorded which). The receptors derive from an adult woman with Graves' disease, either hyperthyroidism or ophthalmopathy (not recorded which).

V gene TRBV10-3 combines with J gene TRBJ2-5; D not certain. Per the germline V gene, CDR1 is ENHRY and CDR2 is SYGVKD. The CDR3 totals 13 residues. The germline V and J ends were trimmed by 0 bases and 0 bases, with 2 bases remaining between them. The CDR3 is CAISESDQETQYF. The CDR3 bases are TGTGCCATCAGTGAGTCGGACCAAGAGACCCAGTACTTC.

There are many counts of this clonotype. V is TRBV19 and J is TRBJ2-2; the D gene is possibly TRBD2 (6 bases). The CDR3 loop spans 15 amino acids. CDR1 and CDR2 (germline): LNHDA, SQIVND (reference sequence). The ends were cut back, 7 bases at V and 0 bases at J, with 12 bases in the middle. CDR3 in DNA: TGTGCCAGTACTAGCGAGATGACGAACACCGGGGAGCTGTTTTTT. It is translated as CASTSEMTNTGELFF.

This clonotype was counted ten times or more. The chain employs TRBV7-8 and TRBJ2-7; D might be TRBD1 (6 bases). V was pared by 2 bases and J by 6 bases, with 11 bases between. Germline loops: CDR1 SGHVS, CDR2 FQNEAQ. The CDR3 covers 13 residues. Written as DNA, the CDR3 is TGTGCCAGCAGCTTATTCCCCAGGGGCGAGCAGTACTTC. Residues: CASSLFPRGEQYF.

This clonotype was seen at least ten times. The chain employs TRBV2 and TRBJ1-6; D unresolved. CDR1 is SNHLY and CDR2 is FYNNEI in the germline V gene. V was pared by 8 bases and J by 0 bases, with 11 bases between. This CDR3 is built from 15 residues. The CDR3 DNA reads TGTGCCAGCCTTTTTAGCAGCTCCTATAATTCACCCCTCCACTTT. Translation gives CASLFSSSYNSPLHF.